Sequencing of this TCR beta chain was carried out in a study of shared clonotypes between healthy human individuals. Germline CDR1 and CDR2: MNHEY and SMNVEV (reference sequence). Trimming removed 6 bases from V and 1 base from J, with 13 bases in between. This CDR3 is 15 amino acids long. Naive CD8 populations comprised CD45RO-negative cells positively selected for CCR7, excluding terminally differentiated effector memory CD45RA+ cells. Profiling relied on immunoSEQ multiplex PCR, and the TCRdb table lists in-frame clones only, not all of them. The sample contains around 2.1 million clones, just over 90% of which appear only once.

The origin of this receptor is a man aged 18 to 30 in good health. Some clones in this sample may be carry-over from other donors' samples. Source material: naive CD8+ T cells from PBMCs. The chain links TRBV27 to TRBJ1-5, with a weak D call TRBD1 (5 bases). CDR3 bases: TGTGCCAGCAGGTTCGGGACTGCCAGCAATCAGCCCCAGCATTTT. Its translation is CASRFGTASNQPQHF.